This T cell receptor beta chain stems from a study of TIL therapy for anti-PD-1-resistant metastatic lung cancer. Whole-study context: Tumors had a median PD-L1 proportion score of 5% to 6.5%. Most patients had lung adenocarcinoma.

Germline trimming cut 3 bases from V and 2 bases from J; bases unmatched to any gene: 3. Germline-derived CDR1 and CDR2 are MNHEY and SMNVEV (reference sequence). The CDR3 spans 15 residues. Specified time point: pre-treatment sample, taken before nivolumab and TIL therapy. Most excised metastases sampled were pleural nodules or supraclavicular lymph nodes. Patients then received nivolumab; progressors got lymphodepletion, TIL and IL-2. Adults with stage 4 NSCLC were enrolled in a phase I trial. Sequencing used immunoSEQ v3. Clones were read by immunoSEQ multiplex PCR, and TCRdb kept only the in-frame ones, dropping some. The sample consists of around 100,000 clones, approximately 65% of them appearing once.

The material sequenced was tumor tissue, taken at baseline. This receptor was taken from a person aged 25-85 years with non-small cell lung cancer. The chain employs TRBV27 and TRBJ2-3; 9 positions agree with TRBD2. The CDR3 DNA sequence: TGTGCCAGCAGTTTGACTAGCGGAAACACAGATACGCAGTATTTT. Translation: CASSLTSGNTDTQYF.